What follows are 23 T cell receptor beta chains derived from one specimen sequenced in a study of T cells after yellow fever vaccination. In TCRdb, the 5' RACE reads were re-called with MiXCR into one record per CDR3 protein. In the table there are under 600,000 distinct CDR3 sequences, about a fifth of which are singletons. This specimen consisted of PBMCs, obtained about 21 days after the first yellow fever vaccination. These receptor sequences come from a man aged 18-30 years who received the YFV17D yellow fever vaccine.

This sequence joins TRBV4-3 and TRBJ2-2; TRBD2 matches 10 bases. The junction had 5 bases not matched to a gene; V was cut back by 2 bases and J by 5 bases. CDR3 length: 16 amino acids. Germline lookup yields CDR1 LGHNA and CDR2 YSLEER. The CDR3 loop is CASSQNSGGFTGELFF. For the CDR3, the DNA is TGCGCCAGCAGCCAAAATAGCGGGGGGTTTACCGGGGAGCTGTTTTTT.

The genes are TRBV4-3 and TRBJ2-3; D is perhaps TRBD2 (6 bases). The CDR3 length is 14 residues. The germline CDR1 and CDR2 sequences are LGHNA and YSLEER. V was pared by 3 bases and J by 2 bases, with 9 bases between. In DNA, the CDR3 is TGCGCCAGCAGCCAGCGGGGCTACACAGATACGCAGTATTTT. Amino acid sequence: CASSQRGYTDTQYF.

V is TRBV7-9 and J is TRBJ2-7; D not certain. Germline V gene data show CDR1 as SEHNR and CDR2 as FQNEAQ (reference sequence). The CDR3 has 12 residues. V dropped 5 bases and J dropped 5 bases, with 10 bases sitting between them. For the CDR3, the DNA is TGTGCCAGCAGCCCCGCAGTCGACGAGCAGTACTTC. Its translation is CASSPAVDEQYF. The full variable domain, rest sourced from reference TRBV7-9 and TRBJ2-7, is DTGVSQNPRHKITKRGQNVTFRCDPISEHNRLYWYRQTLGQGPEFLTYFQNEAQLEKSRLLSDRFSAERPKGSFSTLEIQRTEQGDSAMYLCASSPAVDEQYFGPGTRLTVT.

This clonotype was counted between two and nine times. The V and J genes are TRBV7-6 and TRBJ1-1, with D possibly TRBD1 on 6 matching bases. CDR3 length: 16 residues. V was pared by 5 bases and J by 0 bases, with 16 bases between. CDR1 SGHVS and CDR2 FNYEAQ come from the germline V gene. The CDR3 nucleotides read TGTGCCAGCAGCAAAGGGGGGACACCTCTGAACACTGAAGCTTTCTTT. Translating it yields CASSKGGTPLNTEAFF.

This clonotype was counted a few times. The V call is TRBV9, the J call TRBJ1-3, with 9 bases matching TRBD1. The CDR3 has 15 amino acids. CDR1 is SGDLS and CDR2 is YYNGEE in the germline V gene. After removal of 6 bases from V and 0 bases from J, the junction contained 4 bases not matched to a gene. The CDR3: CASNTGGTSGNTIYF. The CDR3 DNA reads TGTGCCAGCAACACAGGGGGCACCTCTGGAAACACCATATATTTT.

The chain combines TRBV7-2 with TRBJ1-2; D is unresolved. The CDR3 contains 12 residues. CDR1 SGHTA and CDR2 FQGNSA come from the germline V gene. V was trimmed by 5 bases and J by 0 bases, leaving 4 bases between them. The chain's CDR3 is CASSPSNYGYTF. The DNA of the CDR3 is TGTGCCAGCAGCCCCTCTAACTATGGCTACACCTTC.

This clonotype was counted a few times. The CDR3 loop reads CSAAHSSSGANVLTF. The CDR3 coding sequence is TGCAGCGCCGCACACAGTTCCTCTGGGGCCAACGTCCTGACTTTC. The chain joins TRBV29-1 to TRBJ2-6; D is uncertain. The CDR3 sequence is 15 residues long. The germline V gene encodes CDR1 SQVTM and CDR2 ANQGSEA. V lost 7 bases to trimming and J lost 0 bases, with 13 bases between them.

The chain couples TRBV7-2 to TRBJ1-5, with D unresolved. The CDR3 length is 16 residues. Germline CDR1 SGHTA, CDR2 FQGNSA. Trimming stripped 0 bases from V and 0 bases from J, with 9 bases between. The CDR3 loop is CASSLALGFSNQPQHF. Here the CDR3 DNA reads TGTGCCAGCAGCTTAGCCCTGGGTTTTAGCAATCAGCCCCAGCATTTT.

The chain links TRBV28 to TRBJ2-4; D perhaps matches TRBD1 (6 bases). CDR3 length: 15 residues. Germline loops: CDR1 MDHEN, CDR2 SYDVKM. The V end lost 3 bases, the J end lost 4 bases, and 13 bases lay between the germline ends. The CDR3 DNA is TGTGCCAGCAGTTTTGAACAGGGAGTGAAAAACATTCAGTACTTC. Its protein is CASSFEQGVKNIQYF.

In its sample, this clonotype was seen a few times. The chain is built from TRBV7-2 and TRBJ2-2; 8 positions match TRBD2. Germline V lookup: CDR1 SGHTA, CDR2 FQGNSA. J lost 5 bases, V lost 1 base, and 3 bases had no gene match. The CDR3 consists of 15 residues. CDR3 in amino acids: CASSLDGGDTGELFF. CDR3 DNA: TGTGCCAGCAGCTTAGACGGGGGGGATACCGGGGAGCTGTTTTTT.

This rearrangement joins TRBV28 to TRBJ2-1; D may be TRBD2 (6 bases). This CDR3 contains 15 residues. V was cut by 2 bases and J by 8 bases, with 16 bases left in between. Per the germline V gene, CDR1 is MDHEN and CDR2 is SYDVKM. The CDR3 nucleotides are TGTGCCAGCAGTTTAAATCTTCGTCAGCGGGATGAGCAGTTCTTC. Translation: CASSLNLRQRDEQFF.

This clonotype was observed many times. The rearrangement uses TRBV18 and TRBJ1-6; D remains ambiguous. This CDR3 is 14 amino acids long. Germline V CDR1 and CDR2: KGHSH, LQKENI. The V gene lost 3 bases and the J gene lost 0 bases, with 3 bases spanning the gap. The CDR3 DNA sequence: TGTGCCAGCTCACCGAGCTCCTATAATTCACCCCTCCACTTT. Its translation is CASSPSSYNSPLHF.

The chain has TRBV28 and TRBJ2-3; possibly TRBD2 for D (7 bases). From germline, CDR1 is MDHEN and CDR2 SYDVKM. V lost 8 bases to trimming and J lost 3 bases, with 21 bases between them. This CDR3 has 16 amino acids. The CDR3 DNA reads TGTGCCAGCCCGAAGGGGGGGGCAGGGCTGACAGATACGCAGTATTTT. Its translation: CASPKGGAGLTDTQYF.

This clonotype has more than one count but fewer than ten. The V call is TRBV6-2 or TRBV6-3, the J call TRBJ2-1; no firm D call. There are 11 residues in the CDR3. The V gene lost 8 bases and the J gene lost 7 bases, with 9 bases spanning the gap. CDR1 is MNHEY, CDR2 SVGEGT, per germline. As DNA, the CDR3 is TGTGCCAGCGGACGAACTAATGAGCAGTTCTTC. Protein sequence: CASGRTNEQFF.

The chain links TRBV10-2 to TRBJ2-5; 9 positions agree with TRBD2. This CDR3 region has 16 residues. CDR1 WSHSY and CDR2 SAAADI come from the germline V gene. Trimming at V came to 7 bases and at J to 4 bases, leaving 13 bases not matched to a gene. The CDR3 nucleotides are TGCGCCAGCACCGGCCAGCGGGGGGACCCTGTAGAGACCCAGTACTTC. It codes for CASTGQRGDPVETQYF.

This clonotype was recorded a few times. This chain uses TRBV20-1 with TRBJ2-3; TRBD1 aligns across 10 bases. Losses at the gene ends were 2 bases for V and 3 bases for J; bases not matched to a gene: 2. CDR3 length: 14 residues. The V gene's germline CDR1 is DFQATT and CDR2 SNEGSKA (reference sequence). CDR3 DNA sequence: TGCAGTGCTAGATGGGACAGGGGAACAGATACGCAGTATTTT. Translated: CSARWDRGTDTQYF.

This clonotype has more than one count but fewer than ten. The chain carries TRBV28 and TRBJ2-2; D remains unclear. The CDR3 covers 12 residues. Germline CDR1 MDHEN, CDR2 SYDVKM. V was shortened by 7 bases and J by 6 bases, with 9 bases between the two germline ends. CDR3 protein: CASNPRAGELFF. Here the CDR3 DNA reads TGTGCCAGCAATCCCCGGGCCGGGGAGCTGTTTTTT. The full variable domain, completed using reference TRBV28 and TRBJ2-2, is DVKVTQSSRYLVKRTGEKVFLECVQDMDHENMFWYRQDPGLGLRLIYFSYDVKMKEKGDIPEGYSVSREKKERFSLILESASTNQTSMYLCASNPRAGELFFGEGSRLTVL.

The chain combines TRBV12-3 or TRBV12-4 with TRBJ2-7; 8 bases match TRBD1. CDR3 length equals 13 residues. V was pared by 7 bases and J by 6 bases, with 8 bases of the junction left unmatched. CDR3 region: CASTLDRAGEQYF. The CDR3 nucleotides read TGTGCCAGCACTCTGGACAGGGCGGGCGAGCAGTACTTC.

This clonotype was counted only a few times. The chain links TRBV20-1 to TRBJ2-3, with TRBD1 identical over 7 bases. The CDR3 runs to 15 residues. V was pared by 4 bases and J by 4 bases, with 11 bases of the junction left unmatched. The germline gives CDR1 DFQATT, CDR2 SNEGSKA (reference sequence). DNA of the CDR3: TGCAGTGCTAAGCGTTTAGAGGGGGCGGCAGATACGCAGTATTTT. It yields the protein CSAKRLEGAADTQYF.

A single count supports this clonotype. This chain joins TRBV6-4 and TRBJ2-5, with D perhaps being TRBD1 or TRBD2 (6 bases each). Trimming took off 6 bases at V and 5 bases at J, with 19 bases between the two ends. Germline CDR1 reads MRHNA; CDR2 reads SNTAGT. CDR3 length: 15 amino acids. In DNA form, the CDR3 reads TGTGCCAGCAGCCGTTGGTGGGGGGCAAGTGAGACCCAGTACTTC. The encoded protein is CASSRWWGASETQYF.

This clonotype has a handful of counts. V is TRBV6-1 and J is TRBJ2-5, with D possibly TRBD1 on 6 matching bases. V gave up 7 bases and J gave up 2 bases, with 17 bases separating them. Germline V gene lookup returns CDR1 MNHNS and CDR2 SASEGT. This CDR3 has 15 amino acids. The CDR3 DNA sequence: TGTGCCAGCACCGGGCTGGCTAGGGGGCAAGAGACCCAGTACTTC. Translating it yields CASTGLARGQETQYF.

This chain joins TRBV4-3 and TRBJ1-1; no reliable D call. The CDR3 has 12 residues. V was clipped by 4 bases and J by 4 bases, with 7 bases between them. Germline CDR1 and CDR2: LGHNA and YSLEER. The CDR3 loop reads CASSPHGTEAFF. As DNA, the CDR3 is TGCGCCAGCAGCCCCCACGGCACTGAAGCTTTCTTT.

This clonotype appeared many times. The chain uses TRBV18 and TRBJ1-1; TRBD1 agrees at 10 bases. V shed 4 bases and J 5 bases; nucleotides not matched to a gene: 7. This CDR3 is built from 15 residues. The germline V gene has CDR1 KGHSH and CDR2 LQKENI. The chain's CDR3 is CASSLRTGGWTEAFF. The CDR3 coding sequence is TGTGCCAGCTCACTTCGGACAGGGGGTTGGACTGAAGCTTTCTTT.